This entry concerns a single T cell receptor beta chain. It has no known antigen specificity. No per-base quality is available; no much larger clone lies one base away. The germline V gene specifies SGHTA as CDR1 and FQGNSA as CDR2. From the cysteine up to the phenylalanine, the CDR3 has a length of 15 residues. Only CDR3 DNA is held: 45 bases, read in frame from base 1. Trimming takes 4 bases off V and 4 bases off J; junction bases not matched to a gene: 6. This sample was included in a study of blood T cell repertoires in COVID-19 (dated by TCRdb to the early 2020s). Concerning the study at large: Collaborator samples came from the United States, Italy and Spain and covered acute and convalescent phases of COVID-19. The prospective study material was composed of cDNA or gDNA derived from T cells, B-cell-depleted T cells, or PBMCs. Deeply sampled blood TCRbeta repertoires from subjects exposed to, actively infected with, or recovered from COVID-19 were included in the dataset. The repertoires were released in a freely available public database meant as a resource for research on the immune response to SARS-CoV-2. The samples were drawn from the first 160 participants of the ongoing ImmuneRACE study and from roughly 1,300 subjects provided by 6 global collaborators. Sample metadata almost always included a de-identified subject ID, COVID-19 status, age in years and sex. Where available, HLA class I and class II types were obtained from metadata supplied by the sample provider rather than from assay-based typing. The full study reports these points: The amount of clinical and demographic metadata varied by source and participant and was provided uncurated.

Each collaborating institution followed its own protocols to collect whole blood in K2EDTA tubes. For TCRbeta analysis, collaborators shipped samples in one of three forms: frozen whole blood, isolated PBMCs, or DNA extracted from either of those sample types. TCRbeta CDR3 regions were amplified from genomic DNA using the immunoSEQ Assay, a bias-controlled multiplex PCR. Turning to the authors' computational methods: The number of nucleated cells in each sample was estimated by amplification of reference gene primers within the assay. To quantify the absolute abundance of each unique TCRbeta CDR3 rearrangement, sequence reads were collapsed and filtered. For each sample, productive Simpson clonality was calculated by taking the square root of Simpson's diversity index across productive rearrangements. This is the immuneACCESS table as TCRdb keeps it, with only in-frame sequences that have V and J called. A part of the clones is gone; compared with another copy, unresolved V genes explain less than half, and the rest is unexplained. That table supplies the V and J calls and clone size; D and trimming were determined from the DNA. The sample records roughly 150,000 clones, 84% of which are singletons. In total, the top ten clones hold 44% of the sample.

The chain is made from TRBV7-2 and TRBJ2-3; TRBD2 lines up with 9 middle nucleotides. The sequence derives from a human donor in a cohort sampled during active COVID-19. Input material: peripheral blood. The DNA sequence is as follows: TGTGCCAGCAGCTCATTAGCGGGAGCACCAGATACGCAGTATTTT. Its protein is CASSSLAGAPDTQYF.